Listed below are T cell receptor beta chains from one sample, sequenced in a study of CD8 T cells in Susac syndrome. TCRdb used MiXCR to reprocess the immunoSEQ multiplex PCR reads, holding one entry per CDR3 protein. The sample holds about 130,000 distinct CDR3 sequences, about 95% seen once. Sequencing was performed on CD8+ T cells from PBMCs. Receptors were obtained from a human donor with Susac syndrome. Each CDR3 is given with its conserved first and last residue. A D gene is named only where the DNA matches it firmly. Clone size is given for some rows only: seen once, a few or many times, or a class if the clone is expanded.

d_call	v_call	j_call	clone_size	cdr3_aa	cdr3_nt
NA	TRBV28	TRBJ1-5	NA	CASSDNNSNQPQHF	TGTGCCAGCAGCGACAATAATAGCAATCAGCCCCAGCATTTT
NA	TRBV16	TRBJ1-2	NA	CASSQYEGYTF	TGTGCCAGCAGCCAATATGAGGGCTACACCTTC
NA	TRBV20-1	TRBJ2-2	NA	CSATPYPDTGELFF	TGCAGTGCTACCCCTTACCCGGACACCGGGGAGCTGTTTTTT
TRBD2	TRBV7-9	TRBJ2-7	NA	CASSLGLGLAPYEQYF	TGTGCCAGCAGCTTAGGCCTCGGACTAGCACCCTACGAGCAGTACTTC
NA	TRBV11-2	TRBJ2-7	NA	CASSAVGGVNEQYF	TGTGCCAGCAGCGCCGTCGGGGGTGTTAACGAGCAGTACTTC
TRBD2	TRBV29-1	TRBJ2-1	NA	CSAAGTSSYNEQFF	TGCAGCGCTGCCGGGACTAGCTCCTACAATGAGCAGTTCTTC
NA	TRBV12-3/TRBV12-4	TRBJ2-3	NA	CASSSHIPTDTQYF	TGTGCCAGCAGTTCTCACATTCCCACAGATACGCAGTATTTT
NA	TRBV5-6	TRBJ2-7	once	CASSLATGLGEQYF	TGTGCCAGCAGCTTGGCCACAGGGTTAGGCGAGCAGTACTTC
NA	TRBV15	TRBJ2-7	NA	CATSGLGTSGEQYF	TGTGCCACCAGCGGACTCGGGACTTCGGGGGAGCAGTACTTC
NA	TRBV19	TRBJ1-5	NA	CASSYARSDTYQPQHF	TGTGCCAGTAGTTATGCCCGATCTGACACTTATCAGCCCCAGCATTTT
NA	TRBV15	TRBJ2-7	NA	CATSRDGEGPSSYEQYF	TGTGCCACCAGCAGAGATGGGGAAGGCCCCAGCTCCTACGAGCAGTACTTC
TRBD1	TRBV20-1	TRBJ2-7	NA	CSAGAPGTVPEQYF	TGCAGTGCTGGGGCCCCCGGGACAGTTCCCGAGCAGTACTTC
NA	TRBV16	TRBJ2-3	NA	CASTPGLSTDTQYF	TGTGCCAGCACCCCAGGTCTGAGCACAGATACGCAGTATTTT
TRBD1	TRBV19	TRBJ2-5	NA	CASGDRTFLETQYF	TGTGCCAGTGGGGACAGGACGTTTTTGGAGACCCAGTACTTC
NA	TRBV9	TRBJ2-2	NA	CASSVGSQPGELFF	TGTGCCAGCAGCGTAGGCAGCCAGCCCGGGGAGCTGTTTTTT
TRBD1	TRBV28	TRBJ2-7	NA	CACRWGQGTYEQYF	TGTGCCTGCCGCTGGGGACAGGGAACCTACGAGCAGTACTTC
TRBD1	TRBV4-1	TRBJ1-4	once	CASSQDGTGVEKLFF	TGCGCCAGCAGCCAAGATGGGACAGGGGTAGAAAAACTGTTTTTT
NA	TRBV20-1	TRBJ1-5	once	CSARELAENQPQHF	TGCAGTGCTAGAGAGTTAGCAGAGAATCAGCCCCAGCATTTT
NA	TRBV6-2/TRBV6-3	TRBJ2-7	NA	CASSYSLGTGEQYF	TGTGCCAGCAGTTACTCGCTGGGGACGGGGGAGCAGTACTTC
TRBD1	TRBV27	TRBJ1-2	NA	CASRPDRETNYGYTF	TGTGCCAGCAGACCCGACAGGGAGACTAACTATGGCTACACCTTC
NA	TRBV7-6	TRBJ2-5	NA	CASSFQGEETQYF	TGTGCCAGCAGCTTCCAAGGGGAGGAGACCCAGTACTTC
TRBD2	TRBV4-3	TRBJ2-1	NA	CASSQDWGGKFNEQFF	TGCGCCAGCAGCCAAGATTGGGGGGGGAAGTTTAATGAGCAGTTCTTC
NA	TRBV30	TRBJ2-1	NA	CAWSTGDYNEQFF	TGTGCCTGGAGCACCGGGGACTACAATGAGCAGTTCTTC
NA	TRBV7-9	TRBJ1-1	NA	CASSSPANTEAFF	TGTGCCAGCAGCTCCCCCGCGAACACTGAAGCTTTCTTT
NA	TRBV24-1	TRBJ1-5	NA	CATGRRGNQPQHF	TGTGCCACCGGAAGAAGGGGCAATCAGCCCCAGCATTTT
TRBD1	TRBV29-1	TRBJ2-1	once	CSVYGTGYNEQFF	TGCAGCGTCTACGGGACAGGGTACAATGAGCAGTTCTTC